This T cell receptor beta chain was profiled in a study of cytotoxic CD8 clonotypes in ibrutinib-treated CLL. Turning to the study itself: Response samples followed a median 12 months of treatment, range 6 to 36.

TCR beta libraries used roughly 2.2 micrograms of genomic DNA from cryopreserved PBMCs. The V and J ends lost 2 bases and 1 base respectively, with 5 bases between them. This CDR3 has 13 amino acids. Germline CDR1 reads MNHNS; CDR2 reads SASEGT. Study-wide results and caveats: Once treatment began, public clonotypes, which were uncommon, contracted or stayed stable.

Method: immunoSEQ multiplex PCR; TCRdb's copy keeps in-frame clones and lacks some. This sample has about 130,000 clones, with about 79% found just once. To note about this clone: Its target is unknown.

This receptor was obtained from a human donor with chronic lymphocytic leukemia. This chain joins TRBV6-1 and TRBJ1-1; D unresolved. Sequenced here: PBMCs, sampled after 12 months of ibrutinib treatment. The CDR3 is CASSERSNTEAFF. The CDR3 DNA reads as TGTGCCAGCAGTGAAAGATCGAACACTGAAGCTTTCTTT.